This T cell receptor (beta chain) was identified during a study of regulatory T cells in long-lasting Graves disease. Study findings and constraints: The persistent group shared 2,741 public clonotypes, more than the 850 to 1,000 shared by new patients. Peripheral blood alone, not thyroid tissue, underwent study.

Both iRepertoire HTBI primers and Arm-PCR of CDR3 regions were used to build the TCR beta libraries. TCRdb called the multiplex PCR reads again in MiXCR, with one record for every CDR3 protein. The sample includes 620,000 or so distinct CDR3 sequences, around 17% of them seen just once. CDR1 and CDR2 (germline): MNHEY, SMNVEV (reference sequence). Trimming removed 3 bases at V and 4 bases at J, with 21 bases between. The CDR3 covers 17 residues. Of note for this clonotype: Its antigen remains unknown.

As to time point: newly diagnosed GD, antithyroid drugs for less than 3 months. PBMC-derived RNA was used for the TCR library. The sample was also linked to a second study, of T cells in Graves' hyperthyroidism and ophthalmopathy.

V is TRBV27 and J is TRBJ2-5; tentative D call: TRBD2 (6 bases). The clonotype originates from a woman aged 25 to 39 with Graves disease. Material: peripheral blood mononuclear cells (PBMCs), obtained at new diagnosis, from a patient treated with antithyroid drugs. DNA for the CDR3: TGTGCCAGCAGTTTGTCGAGGCGGCGGGGAGGAGGAGAGACCCAGTACTTC. Protein sequence: CASSLSRRRGGGETQYF.